A selection of T cell receptor beta chains follows, all from one sample in a study of T cells after yellow fever vaccination. TCRdb re-derived calls from the 5' RACE reads in MiXCR, one entry per CDR3 protein. The sample lists a few hundred thousand distinct CDR3 sequences, 18% occurring once. The material was PBMCs, obtained before the yellow fever booster vaccination. All receptors derive from a man between 18 and 29 years old who received the YFV17D yellow fever vaccine. Both conserved end residues are part of each CDR3. D genes are given only for firm matches. Rows may omit the clone size; those that give it use once, few, many or a size class.

j_call clone_size v_call d_call cdr3_nt cdr3_aa
TRBJ2-1 NA TRBV6-2/TRBV6-3 TRBD2 TGTGCCAGCAGAACCCTATTAGCGGGGGGTCCCTCTGGCTCCTACAATGAGCAGTTCTTC CASRTLLAGGPSGSYNEQFF
TRBJ2-5 few TRBV5-1 NA TGCGCCAGCAGCTCCAGGGGTCGGGAGGAGACCCAGTACTTC CASSSRGREETQYF
TRBJ2-7 few TRBV6-2/TRBV6-3 NA TGTGCCAGCAGTCACCCTTCGTTCCGAGGCGACGCGGGGGCTCTGATCCCGGACTTC CASSHPSFRGDAGALIPDF
TRBJ2-4 few TRBV4-3 TRBD1 TGCGCCAGCAGGCGACAGGGGCGACGTTCCAAAAACATTCAGTACTTC CASRRQGRRSKNIQYF
TRBJ1-5 NA TRBV29-1 NA TGCAGCGTAGCCAGGGAGAGGAGCAATCAGCCCCAGCATTTT CSVARERSNQPQHF
TRBJ2-5 few TRBV6-5 TRBD2 TGTGCCAGCCGAGGCGGGGGGCAAGAGACCCAGTACTTC CASRGGGQETQYF
TRBJ1-2 few TRBV3-1 NA TGTGCCAGCAGCCGGGGAGGGGCTGGCTACACCTTC CASSRGGAGYTF
TRBJ1-1 NA TRBV20-1 NA TGCAGTGCTCAACTCGAACTCCGCACTGAAGCTTTCTTT CSAQLELRTEAFF
TRBJ1-3 NA TRBV7-2 NA TGTGCCAGCAGCCGACAGCCCATGGGGAACACCATATATTTT CASSRQPMGNTIYF
TRBJ1-4 many TRBV18 NA TGTGCCAGCTCACCCTTTACGGAAAAACTGTTTTTT CASSPFTEKLFF
TRBJ1-1 NA TRBV10-3 TRBD1 TGTGCCATCAGTGGACAGGGAAAGCGGGACACTGAAGCTTTCTTT CAISGQGKRDTEAFF
TRBJ2-6 few TRBV5-1 NA TGCGCCAGCAGCCCGGATACTGGGGCCAACGTCCTGACTTTC CASSPDTGANVLTF
TRBJ2-3 few TRBV9 TRBD2 TGTGCCAGCAGCGTTCTCAGCGGGGGGGCAGATACGCAGTATTTT CASSVLSGGADTQYF
TRBJ1-2 few TRBV6-5 NA TGTGCCAGCAGTTCCCCTTCACAGTTCGGTTACTATGGCTACACCTTC CASSSPSQFGYYGYTF
TRBJ2-1 NA TRBV12-3/TRBV12-4 NA TGTGCCAGCAGTTTAGACGGCCCTCCGCGGCGGTTCTTC CASSLDGPPRRFF
TRBJ1-2 NA TRBV6-5 NA TGTGCCAGCAGTCCGCTAACACAGGGATTTAACTATGGCTACACCTTC CASSPLTQGFNYGYTF
TRBJ1-1 NA TRBV7-2 NA TGTGCCAGCAGGCCAGACTACGGTGAAGCTTTCTTT CASRPDYGEAFF
TRBJ2-1 NA TRBV5-1 NA TGCGCCAGCGGCCCGGGCCTCGCTGGGGAGTTCTTC CASGPGLAGEFF
TRBJ2-1 few TRBV11-2 TRBD2 TGTGCCAGCAGCCCAGCGGGGGTGATTGAGCAGTTCTTC CASSPAGVIEQFF
TRBJ1-6 NA TRBV12-3/TRBV12-4 NA TGTGCCAGCACCTCCCTGGGGGGGCAATCACCCCTCCACTTT CASTSLGGQSPLHF
TRBJ2-3 few TRBV10-2 TRBD1 TGCGCCAGCAGTCCAGACAGGGGGTACGCAGATACGCAGTATTTT CASSPDRGYADTQYF
TRBJ2-7 few TRBV20-1 NA TGCAGTGCTAGAGAACCCGGTGGCGAGCAGTACTTC CSAREPGGEQYF
TRBJ1-2 many TRBV24-1 NA TGTGCAACTTCGGTGGACAACTATGGCTACACCTTC CATSVDNYGYTF
TRBJ1-5 many TRBV29-1 NA TGCAGCGTTGGGGGGGGCAATCAGCCCCAGCATTTT CSVGGGNQPQHF
TRBJ2-2 few TRBV10-2 TRBD1 TGCGCCAGCTCACAGGGGGCATCGGGGGAGCTGTTTTTT CASSQGASGELFF
TRBJ1-1 NA TRBV20-1 NA TGCAGTGTTTCGGGGAACCTCCCCCAAGCTTTCTTT CSVSGNLPQAFF
TRBJ1-2 few TRBV29-1 NA TGCAGCGTTGAACAAAACTATGGCTACACCTTC CSVEQNYGYTF
TRBJ2-3 once TRBV7-2 NA TGTGCCAGCAGCCTCCGGGGGAGACGTAGCACAGATACGCAGTATTTT CASSLRGRRSTDTQYF
TRBJ2-7 few TRBV5-6 NA TGTGCCAGCAGCTTGGGACAGCCTACCTACGAGCAGTACTTC CASSLGQPTYEQYF
TRBJ2-7 few TRBV4-1 TRBD2 TGCGCCAGCAGCCAGGGAGGGATCGAGCAGTACTTC CASSQGGIEQYF
TRBJ1-3 NA TRBV29-1 NA TGCAGCGTTGAAGATCCCCTCTCTGGAAACACCATATATTTT CSVEDPLSGNTIYF
TRBJ2-3 few TRBV11-1 TRBD2 TGTGCCAGCAGCTTAGACGGACTAGCGAGTTTCACAGATACGCAGTATTTT CASSLDGLASFTDTQYF
TRBJ2-6 once TRBV7-9 NA TGTGCCAGCAGCTCAAGGATTCCCACTGGGGCCAACGTCCTGACTTTC CASSSRIPTGANVLTF
TRBJ1-6 few TRBV12-3/TRBV12-4 NA TGTGCCAGCAGTTTTATGCACCCACCCCTCCACTTT CASSFMHPPLHF
TRBJ2-2 few TRBV7-2 NA TGTGCCAGCAGCTTAGCCACAGTTGGCGGGGAGCTGTTTTTT CASSLATVGGELFF
TRBJ2-5 NA TRBV20-1 NA TGCAGTGCAGAGGGCGACACCCCTCAAGAGACCCAGTACTTC CSAEGDTPQETQYF
TRBJ2-3 many TRBV5-1 NA TGCGCCAGCAGCTTGGGAGAGGCAGATACGCAGTATTTT CASSLGEADTQYF
TRBJ1-3 NA TRBV19 NA TGTGCCACCCGGGACACTCTCTCTGGAAACACCATATATTTT CATRDTLSGNTIYF
TRBJ2-3 NA TRBV11-2 TRBD2 TGTGCCAGCAGTCCTAGCGGGGGGGCCGTAGATACGCAGTATTTT CASSPSGGAVDTQYF
TRBJ2-5 few TRBV20-1 NA TGCAGTCTCGAACAAGTTAATGGGGAGACCCAGTACTTC CSLEQVNGETQYF
TRBJ2-1 few TRBV7-9 TRBD2 TGTGCCAGCAGCTTTCCTCCACTAGCGGGGGGCCATGAGCAGTTCTTC CASSFPPLAGGHEQFF
TRBJ1-1 many TRBV2 NA TGTGCCAGCAGTGAACAGGGGAACACTGAAGCTTTCTTT CASSEQGNTEAFF
TRBJ1-2 many TRBV20-1 NA TGCAGTGCTCCGACAGGTTTCGATGGCTACACCTTC CSAPTGFDGYTF
TRBJ1-1 few TRBV4-2 NA TGTGCCAGCGCGTCGAGGGGCTTGGGCACTGAAGCTTTCTTT CASASRGLGTEAFF